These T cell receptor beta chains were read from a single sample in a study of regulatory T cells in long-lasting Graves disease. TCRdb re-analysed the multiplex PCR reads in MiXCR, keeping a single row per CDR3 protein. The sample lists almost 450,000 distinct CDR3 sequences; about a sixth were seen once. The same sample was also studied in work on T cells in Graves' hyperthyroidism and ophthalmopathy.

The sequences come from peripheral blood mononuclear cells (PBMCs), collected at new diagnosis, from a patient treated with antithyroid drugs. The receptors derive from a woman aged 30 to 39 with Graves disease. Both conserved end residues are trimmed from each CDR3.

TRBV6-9	ASSSPGLAGVTDTQY
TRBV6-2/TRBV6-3	ASSDTGNEQF
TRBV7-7	ASASGPSTDTQY
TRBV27	ASSSVASGNNEQF
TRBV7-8	ASSLWTSDAPGEQF
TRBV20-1	SAQRGLAGGETQY
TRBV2	ASRETSYNEQF
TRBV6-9	ASSYQASGRAMSGNEQF
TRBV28	ASSLGVVSYEQY
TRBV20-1	SARSPSKDEQF
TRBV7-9	ASSLAGRNTEAF
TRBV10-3	AISDGTRQSYGYT
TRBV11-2	ASSLGSGGAYEQY
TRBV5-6	ASSSEDRGRSYEQY
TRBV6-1	ASRDRANQPQH
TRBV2	ASASGGNEKLF
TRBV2	ASSGLAGGQAASYNEQF
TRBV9	ASGREFHEQY
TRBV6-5	ASSYPGLAGGDAQF
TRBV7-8	ASSPQNRQARETQY
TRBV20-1	SAKTGGSGANVLT
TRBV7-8	ASSLGLRASYEQY
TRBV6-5	ASSYLVPDTQY